The sequence of this T cell receptor beta chain was determined in a study of T cell repertoires in cytomegalovirus infection. For the study at large: Both CMV infection and a matching HLA type were indicated by public TCR beta signatures. Study-level results: HLA-C-restricted CMV clonotypes gave the most frequent clonotype in two of eight donors. Using cumulative public TCR beta family frequency, the authors identified those who carried CMV together with the relevant HLA.

With respect to this clonotype: Antigen specificity is unknown.

In TCRdb, the reads were re-called with MiXCR into one record per CDR3 protein. The table records roughly 640,000 distinct CDR3 sequences, 24% of them present only once. V shed 8 bases and J shed 1 base, with 7 bases lying between them. The CDR3 sequence is 12 residues long. The germline V gene has CDR1 MDHEN and CDR2 SYDVKM. The J gene is TRBJ2-3, the V gene TRBV28; no clear D. Sequencing used CD8+ T cells from PBMCs. The sequence was collected from a human donor in good health (CMV status not recorded). Some clones in this sample may be carry-over from other donors' samples. In DNA form, the CDR3 reads TGTGCCAGCCTGGGTGGCACAGATACGCAGTATTTT. The encoded protein is CASLGGTDTQYF.